This T cell receptor beta chain was retrieved from a study of shared clonotypes between healthy human individuals. Profiling relied on immunoSEQ multiplex PCR, and the TCRdb table lists in-frame clones only, not all of them. The data show more than 2 million clones, roughly 94% seen once. On this clone itself: What it binds is unknown.

Per germline, CDR1 MNHNS and CDR2 SASEGT. The CDR3 is made up of 15 amino acids. Trimming took 7 bases from V and 0 from J, leaving 15 bases between them. The donors were all Caucasian adults (living in Nashville, Tennessee). Findings and caveats of the study: For sorted subsets, rarefaction showed incomplete sequencing despite large depth. Larger estimated richness was generally seen in naive subsets than in memory subsets. Naive CD4 clonotypes overlapped across a handful of donors at roughly 5.1%.

The V and J genes are TRBV6-1 and TRBJ1-1; a weak D match, TRBD1 (6 bases). The clonotype was recovered from a man aged 18 to 29 in good health. Input material: naive CD4+ T cells sorted from blood. Noted subset: CD45RA+ positively selected. The CDR3 is CASTTDPGVNTEAFF. The CDR3 nucleotides are TGTGCCAGCACAACGGATCCAGGGGTGAACACTGAAGCTTTCTTT.